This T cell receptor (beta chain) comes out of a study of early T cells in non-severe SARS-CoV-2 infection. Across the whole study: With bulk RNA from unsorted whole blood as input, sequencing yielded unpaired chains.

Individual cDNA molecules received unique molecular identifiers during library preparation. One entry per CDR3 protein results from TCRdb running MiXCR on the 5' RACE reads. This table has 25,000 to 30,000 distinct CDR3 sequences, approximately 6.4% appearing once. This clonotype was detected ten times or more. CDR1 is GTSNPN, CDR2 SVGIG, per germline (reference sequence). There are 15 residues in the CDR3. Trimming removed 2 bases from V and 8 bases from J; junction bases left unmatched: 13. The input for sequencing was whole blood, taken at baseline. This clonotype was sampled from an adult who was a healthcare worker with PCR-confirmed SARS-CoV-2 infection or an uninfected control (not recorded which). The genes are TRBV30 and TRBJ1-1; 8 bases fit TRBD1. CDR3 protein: CAWSQGALRGHEAFF. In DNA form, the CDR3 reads TGTGCCTGGAGTCAGGGGGCCCTCCGAGGGCACGAAGCTTTCTTT.